The 7 T cell receptor beta chains below come from one sample, sequenced in a study of cytomegalovirus exposure and HLA in healthy donors (dated by TCRdb to the late 2010s). Library preparation employed the immunoSEQ multiplex PCR assay. For the multiplex PCR, a mixture combining 60 forward primers for TCR Vbeta segments and 13 reverse primers for TCR Jbeta segments was used. TCRdb stores this immuneACCESS table with in-frame sequences only. Part of the clones is absent; in the studies checked, under half of the shortfall reflects unresolved V genes, and no reason is known for the rest. The sample table records 180,000 or so clones; roughly 10% of these occur just once. The ten largest clones capture 1% to 1.5% of the sample. Sequencing used PBMCs. The receptors stem from a woman aged 25 to 39 in good health and CMV-seropositive.

The gene calls are TRBV10-1 and TRBJ2-3; D is undetermined. The CDR3 loop spans 14 amino acids. Deletions cut 0 bases from V and 12 bases from J, with 16 bases between. Germline CDR1 is WNHNN and CDR2 is SYGVQD (reference sequence). The CDR3 spells CASSESFEVPTQYF. DNA of the CDR3: TGCGCCAGCAGTGAGTCCTTTGAGGTCCCCACACAGTATTTT.

Turning to this clone: One junction end does not reproduce the germline sequence, and a read error may be involved. CDR3 in amino acids: CAIREWQGYEQYF. In DNA, the CDR3 is TGTGCCATCAGGGAGTGGCAGGGGTACGAGCAGTACTTC. The genes are TRBV10-3 and TRBJ2-7; TRBD1 might be the D (6 bases). The CDR3 runs 13 residues. Germline V CDR1 and CDR2: ENHRY, SYGVKD.

The chain uses TRBV27 and TRBJ2-3, with 14 bases lining up with TRBD2. Germline CDR1 and CDR2: MNHEY and SMNVEV (reference sequence). The CDR3 length is 17 residues. Germline trimming cut 4 bases from V and 4 bases from J; bases unmatched to any gene: 7. The CDR3 DNA follows: TGTGCCAGCAGTTCCCTGACTAGCGGGAGGGCCCCAGATACGCAGTATTTT. Translated: CASSSLTSGRAPDTQYF.

This clone was seen more than once but under ten times. This sequence joins TRBV7-9 and TRBJ2-5; D may be TRBD2 (7 bases). The V gene lost 5 bases and the J gene lost 4 bases, with 14 bases spanning the gap. Germline V CDR1 and CDR2: SEHNR, FQNEAQ (reference sequence). The CDR3 runs 14 residues. CDR3 residues: CASSILRGGETQYF. CDR3 coding DNA: TGTGCCAGCAGCATTCTAAGGGGGGGAGAGACCCAGTACTTC.

This clone was picked up a small number of times. This rearrangement joins TRBV10-1 to TRBJ2-2; possible D gene TRBD2, 6 bases. Germline V lookup: CDR1 WNHNN, CDR2 SYGVQD (reference sequence). The CDR3 extends over 17 amino acids. The germline V and J ends were trimmed by 2 bases and 0 bases, with 13 bases remaining between them. CDR3 coding DNA: TGCGCCAGCAGTGAGCCGATGGAGGGACCGAACACCGGGGAGCTGTTTTTT. It codes for CASSEPMEGPNTGELFF.

In this sample, this clone turned up a few times. This chain links TRBV6-5 with TRBJ2-2, with D hard to call. The germline gives CDR1 MNHEY, CDR2 SVGAGI. Trimming took off 2 bases at V and 6 bases at J, with 10 bases between the two ends. This CDR3 spans 14 amino acids. The DNA for the CDR3 is TGTGCCAGCAGTTACCCTGGTAGATCCGGGGAGCTGTTTTTT. It codes for CASSYPGRSGELFF.

J is TRBJ1-3 and V is TRBV6-1, with a possible D match to TRBD1 (6 bases). Germline V gene sequence: CDR1 MNHNS, CDR2 SASEGT. V dropped 7 bases and J dropped 2 bases, with 12 bases sitting between them. This CDR3 region has 14 residues. In nucleotides, the CDR3 is TGTGCCAGCAATCCAAGGGGGACTGGAAACACCATATATTTT. It translates to CASNPRGTGNTIYF.